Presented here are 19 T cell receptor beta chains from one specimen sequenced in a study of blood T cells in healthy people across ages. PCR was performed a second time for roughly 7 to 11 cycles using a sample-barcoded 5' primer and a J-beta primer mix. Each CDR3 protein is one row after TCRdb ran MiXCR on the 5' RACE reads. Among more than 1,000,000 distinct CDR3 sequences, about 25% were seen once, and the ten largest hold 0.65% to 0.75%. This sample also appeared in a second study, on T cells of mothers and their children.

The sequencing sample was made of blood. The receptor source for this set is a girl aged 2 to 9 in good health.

The CDR3 DNA follows: TGCAGTGCTAGAGTCACGGAGTATCAGCCCCAGCATTTT. This sequence encodes CSARVTEYQPQHF. The rearrangement links TRBV20-1 to TRBJ1-5, with unresolved D. V dropped 1 base and J dropped 5 bases, with 9 bases sitting between them. The CDR3 runs to 13 residues. Germline assignment: CDR1 DFQATT and CDR2 SNEGSKA (reference sequence).

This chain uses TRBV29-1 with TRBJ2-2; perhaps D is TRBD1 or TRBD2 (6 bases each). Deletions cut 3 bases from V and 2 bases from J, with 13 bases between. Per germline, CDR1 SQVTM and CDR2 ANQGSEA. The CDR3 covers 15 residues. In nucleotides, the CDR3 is TGCAGCGTTGAGGGCTGGGGGGCAAACACCGGGGAGCTGTTTTTT. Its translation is CSVEGWGANTGELFF.

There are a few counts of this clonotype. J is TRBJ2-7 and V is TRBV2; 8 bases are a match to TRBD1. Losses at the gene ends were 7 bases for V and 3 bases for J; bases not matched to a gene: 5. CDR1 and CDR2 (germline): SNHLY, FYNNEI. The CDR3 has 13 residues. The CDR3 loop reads CASTFGQGYEQYF. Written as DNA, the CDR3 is TGTGCCAGCACCTTTGGACAGGGCTACGAGCAGTACTTC. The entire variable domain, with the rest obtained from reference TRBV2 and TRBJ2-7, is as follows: EPEVTQTPSHQVTQMGQEVILRCVPISNHLYFYWYRQILGQKVEFLVSFYNNEISEKSEIFDDQFSVERPDGSNFTLKIRSTKLEDSAMYFCASTFGQGYEQYFGPGTRLTVT.

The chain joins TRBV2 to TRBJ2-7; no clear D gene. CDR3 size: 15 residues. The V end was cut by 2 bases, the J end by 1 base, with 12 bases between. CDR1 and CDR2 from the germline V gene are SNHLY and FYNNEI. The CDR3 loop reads CASSERAGPSYEQYF. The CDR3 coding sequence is TGTGCCAGCAGTGAAAGAGCAGGACCGTCCTACGAGCAGTACTTC.

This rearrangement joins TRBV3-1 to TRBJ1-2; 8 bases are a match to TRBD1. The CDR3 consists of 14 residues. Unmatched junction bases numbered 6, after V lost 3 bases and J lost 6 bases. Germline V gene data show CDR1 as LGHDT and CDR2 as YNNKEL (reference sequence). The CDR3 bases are TGTGCCAGCAGCCAGTTCGGACAGGGCAATGGCTACACCTTC. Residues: CASSQFGQGNGYTF.

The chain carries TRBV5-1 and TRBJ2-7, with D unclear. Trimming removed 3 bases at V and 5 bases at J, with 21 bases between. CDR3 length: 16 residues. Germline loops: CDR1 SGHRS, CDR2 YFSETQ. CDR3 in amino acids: CASSSGRPLGRDEQYF. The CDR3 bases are TGCGCCAGCAGCTCCGGCCGGCCTCTCGGTAGGGACGAGCAGTACTTC.

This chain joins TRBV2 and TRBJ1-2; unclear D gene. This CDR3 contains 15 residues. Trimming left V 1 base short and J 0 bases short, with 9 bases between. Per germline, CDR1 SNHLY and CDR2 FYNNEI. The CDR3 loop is CASSEEFSPNYGYTF. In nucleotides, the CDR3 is TGTGCCAGCAGTGAAGAGTTCAGCCCTAACTATGGCTACACCTTC.

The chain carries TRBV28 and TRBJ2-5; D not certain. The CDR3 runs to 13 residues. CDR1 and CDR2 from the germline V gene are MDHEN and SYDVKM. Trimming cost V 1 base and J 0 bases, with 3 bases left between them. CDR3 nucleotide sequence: TGTGCCAGCAGTTTATACGACCAAGAGACCCAGTACTTC. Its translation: CASSLYDQETQYF.

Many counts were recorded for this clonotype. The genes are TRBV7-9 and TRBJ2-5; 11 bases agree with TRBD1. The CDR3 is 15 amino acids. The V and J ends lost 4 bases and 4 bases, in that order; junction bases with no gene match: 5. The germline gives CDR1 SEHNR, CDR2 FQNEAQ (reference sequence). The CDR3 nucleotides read TGTGCCAGCAGCTCCGGGACAGGGGGGAGAGAGACCCAGTACTTC. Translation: CASSSGTGGRETQYF. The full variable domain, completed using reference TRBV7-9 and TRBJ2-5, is DTGVSQNPRHKITKRGQNVTFRCDPISEHNRLYWYRQTLGQGPEFLTYFQNEAQLEKSRLLSDRFSAERPKGSFSTLEIQRTEQGDSAMYLCASSSGTGGRETQYFGPGTRLLVL.

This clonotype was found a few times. The CDR3 nucleotides are TGCAGTGCTAGAGTAGGGGGTTTTTATGATTCACCCCTCCACTTT. It encodes CSARVGGFYDSPLHF. The chain links TRBV20-1 to TRBJ1-6, with a possible D match to TRBD1 (6 bases). The CDR3 length is 15 residues. Germline values: CDR1 DFQATT, CDR2 SNEGSKA (reference sequence). The V end was cut by 1 base, the J end by 8 bases, with 15 bases between.

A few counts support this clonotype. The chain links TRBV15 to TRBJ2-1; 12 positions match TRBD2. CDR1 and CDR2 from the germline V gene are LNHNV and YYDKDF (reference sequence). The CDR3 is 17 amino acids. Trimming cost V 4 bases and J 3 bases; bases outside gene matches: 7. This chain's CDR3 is CATSIRTSGNNYNEQFF. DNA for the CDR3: TGTGCCACCAGCATAAGGACTAGCGGGAATAACTACAATGAGCAGTTCTTC.

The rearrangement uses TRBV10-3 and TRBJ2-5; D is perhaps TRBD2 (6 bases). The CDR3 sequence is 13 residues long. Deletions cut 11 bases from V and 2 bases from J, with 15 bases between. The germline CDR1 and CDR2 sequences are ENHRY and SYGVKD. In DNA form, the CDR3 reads TGTGCCGTAGGAGGGACCGAACAAGAGACCCAGTACTTC. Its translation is CAVGGTEQETQYF.

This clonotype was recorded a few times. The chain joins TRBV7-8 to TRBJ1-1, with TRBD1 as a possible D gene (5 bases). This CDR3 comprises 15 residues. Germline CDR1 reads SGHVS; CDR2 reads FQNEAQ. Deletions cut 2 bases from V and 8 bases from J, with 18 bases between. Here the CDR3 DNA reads TGTGCCAGCAGCTTATATCGGGACTTAGTTTCCGAAGCTTTCTTT. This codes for CASSLYRDLVSEAFF. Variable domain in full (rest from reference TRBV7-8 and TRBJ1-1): GAGVSQSPRYKVAKRGQDVALRCDPISGHVSLFWYQQALGQGPEFLTYFQNEAQLDKSGLPSDRFFAERPEGSVSTLKIQRTQQEDSAVYLCASSLYRDLVSEAFFGQGTRLTVV.

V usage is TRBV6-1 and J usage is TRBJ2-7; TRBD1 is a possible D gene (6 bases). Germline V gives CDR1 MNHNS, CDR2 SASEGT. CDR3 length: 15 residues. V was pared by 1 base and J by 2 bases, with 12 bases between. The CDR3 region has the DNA TGTGCCAGCAGTGAAGGCGGACAGCCGACCTACGAGCAGTACTTC. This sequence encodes CASSEGGQPTYEQYF.

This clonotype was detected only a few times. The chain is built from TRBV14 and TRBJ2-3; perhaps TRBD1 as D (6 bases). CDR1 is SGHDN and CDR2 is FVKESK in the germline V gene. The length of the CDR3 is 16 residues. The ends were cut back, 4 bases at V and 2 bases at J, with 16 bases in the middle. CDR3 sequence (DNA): TGTGCCAGCAGCCCAGGGGAACATCCCTTCACAGATACGCAGTATTTT. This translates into CASSPGEHPFTDTQYF. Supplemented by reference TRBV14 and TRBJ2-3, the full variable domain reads EAGVTQFPSHSVIEKGQTVTLRCDPISGHDNLYWYRRVMGKEIKFLLHFVKESKQDESGMPNNRFLAERTGGTYSTLKVQPAELEDSGVYFCASSPGEHPFTDTQYFGPGTRLTVL.

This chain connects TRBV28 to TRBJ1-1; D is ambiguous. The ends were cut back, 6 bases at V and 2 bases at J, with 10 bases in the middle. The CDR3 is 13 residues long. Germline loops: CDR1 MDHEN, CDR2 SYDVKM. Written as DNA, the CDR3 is TGTGCCAGCAGACCGGGCCTAAACACTGAAGCTTTCTTT. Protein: CASRPGLNTEAFF.

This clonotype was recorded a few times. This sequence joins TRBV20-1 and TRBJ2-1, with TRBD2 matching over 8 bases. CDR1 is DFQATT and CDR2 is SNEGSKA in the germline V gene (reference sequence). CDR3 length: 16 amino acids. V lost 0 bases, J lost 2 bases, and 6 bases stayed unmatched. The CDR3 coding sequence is TGCAGTGCTAGAGATATTAGCGGGGCCGCCTACAATGAGCAGTTCTTC. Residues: CSARDISGAAYNEQFF.

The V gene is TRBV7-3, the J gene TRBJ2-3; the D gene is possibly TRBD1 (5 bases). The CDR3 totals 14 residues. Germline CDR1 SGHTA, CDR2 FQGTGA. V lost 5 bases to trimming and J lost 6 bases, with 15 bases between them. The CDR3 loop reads CASSPPGISDTQYF. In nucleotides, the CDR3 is TGTGCCAGCAGCCCCCCAGGGATTTCGGATACGCAGTATTTT.

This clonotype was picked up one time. DNA for the CDR3: TGTGCCAGCACCATCCTAGAGACAGATACGCAGTATTTT. It is translated as CASTILETDTQYF. The rearrangement links TRBV7-9 to TRBJ2-3; D not resolved. The V end lost 7 bases, the J end lost 3 bases, and 11 bases lay between the germline ends. The germline CDR1 and CDR2 sequences are SEHNR and FQNEAQ (reference sequence). The CDR3 covers 13 residues.